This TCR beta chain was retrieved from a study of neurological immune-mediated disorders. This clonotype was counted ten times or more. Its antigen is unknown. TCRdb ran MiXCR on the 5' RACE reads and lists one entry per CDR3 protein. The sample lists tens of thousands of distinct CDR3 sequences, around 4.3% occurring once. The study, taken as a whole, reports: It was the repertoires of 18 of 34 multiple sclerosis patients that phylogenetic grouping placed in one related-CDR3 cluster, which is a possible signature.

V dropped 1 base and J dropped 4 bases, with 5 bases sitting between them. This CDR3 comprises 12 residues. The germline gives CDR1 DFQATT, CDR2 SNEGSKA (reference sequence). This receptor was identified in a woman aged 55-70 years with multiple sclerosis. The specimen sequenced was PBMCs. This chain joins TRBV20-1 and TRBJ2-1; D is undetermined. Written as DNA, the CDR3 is TGCAGTGCTAGAGGTAGTTACAATGAGCAGTTCTTC. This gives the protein CSARGSYNEQFF.